This entry concerns a single T cell receptor (beta chain). As yet, its antigen is unknown. The CDR3 sequence is 15 residues long. UMI-tagged TRB cDNA libraries were built via 5' RACE. TCRdb processed the 5' RACE reads again and assigns one entry to each CDR3 protein, with no DNA. Here the sample table reports about 28,000 distinct CDR3 sequences. The sample comes from a study of CXCR3-negative and CXCR3-positive naive CD8 T cells. Study-level results: Diversity ran similarly high across both naive subsets but far lower in memory CD8+ cells.

Sequencing was carried out using memory CD8+ T cells from blood. This clonotype originated in a human donor in good health. Some clones in this sample may be carry-over from other donors' samples. The rearrangement links TRBV12-3 or TRBV12-4 to TRBJ2-5; TCRdb gives TRBD1 as the D gene, but with no DNA this cannot be confirmed. CDR3 sequence reads: CASSSPGVSQETQYF.